Below, 28 T cell receptor beta chains from the same sample are listed, as sequenced in a study of metastatic and nonmetastatic thyroid tumors. TCRdb re-analyzed the PCR reads through MiXCR. This table holds around 21,000 clones, 35% to 45% found once. There were no patients who had received any treatment before thyroid surgery. Specimen: tumor tissue. Receptors originate from a female donor with papillary thyroid cancer or a benign thyroid nodule (not recorded which). Some clones in this sample may be carry-over from other donors' samples.

The chain carries TRBV5-1 and TRBJ2-3; 14 nucleotides line up with TRBD2. The CDR3 totals 17 residues. The trim removed 3 bases at V and 6 bases at J, leaving 9 bases unmatched. CDR1 is SGHRS, CDR2 YFSETQ, per germline. CDR3 in DNA: TGCGCCAGCAGCTCTGGAGGGACTAGCGGGAGTTTTGATACGCAGTATTTT. Translating gives CASSSGGTSGSFDTQYF.

This chain connects TRBV19 to TRBJ1-6, with no clear D. Germline CDR1 reads LNHDA; CDR2 reads SQIVND (reference sequence). V lost 3 bases to trimming and J lost 7 bases, with 10 bases between them. The CDR3 extends over 14 amino acids. This chain's CDR3 is CASSMRDSNSPLHF. CDR3 sequence (DNA): TGTGCCAGTAGTATGCGGGATTCCAATTCACCCCTCCACTTT.

The chain links TRBV11-2 to TRBJ2-1; D remains unclear. Germline V gives CDR1 SGHAT, CDR2 FQNNGV. Trimming stripped 6 bases from V and 0 bases from J, with 9 bases between. The CDR3 is 14 amino acids. The CDR3 sequence is CASRSGSSYNEQFF. Here the CDR3 DNA reads TGTGCCAGCAGAAGTGGTAGCTCCTACAATGAGCAGTTCTTC. The whole variable domain, filled in from reference TRBV11-2 and TRBJ2-1, reads EAGVAQSPRYKIIEKRQSVAFWCNPISGHATLYWYQQILGQGPKLLIQFQNNGVVDDSQLPKDRFSAERLKGVDSTLKIQPAKLEDSAVYLCASRSGSSYNEQFFGPGTRLTVL.

The table lists this clone with many counts. V usage is TRBV2 and J usage is TRBJ2-7, with D unclear. With 2 bases removed from V and 2 bases from J, the gap between germline ends came to 10 bases. The CDR3 runs 14 residues. The germline V gene has CDR1 SNHLY and CDR2 FYNNEI. The CDR3 sequence: CASSESWQTYEQYF. The DNA for the CDR3 is TGTGCCAGCAGTGAAAGTTGGCAGACCTACGAGCAGTACTTC.

The V gene is TRBV7-9, the J gene TRBJ1-6, with D unresolved. Germline V lookup: CDR1 SEHNR, CDR2 FQNEAQ (reference sequence). The CDR3 runs to 15 residues. The V end was cut by 4 bases, the J end by 10 bases, with 17 bases between. The CDR3: CASSSIAGGLSPLHF. CDR3 bases: TGTGCCAGCAGCTCAATCGCGGGTGGGCTATCACCCCTCCACTTT.

This sequence joins TRBV30 and TRBJ2-7; TRBD1 matches at 10 bases. This CDR3 is built from 13 residues. The V segment lost 4 bases and the J segment 5 bases; nucleotides outside the gene matches: 5. Per the germline V gene, CDR1 is GTSNPN and CDR2 is SVGIG (reference sequence). In nucleotides, the CDR3 is TGTGCCTGGACGACAGGGGGCATCCACGAGCAGTACTTC. Amino acids: CAWTTGGIHEQYF.

The chain links TRBV27 to TRBJ2-7, with a possible D match to TRBD2 (6 bases). The CDR3 sequence is 14 residues long. V was trimmed by 3 bases and J by 4 bases, leaving 13 bases between them. Germline lookup yields CDR1 MNHEY and CDR2 SMNVEV (reference sequence). CDR3 sequence: CASSFGGSQYEQYF. CDR3 nucleotide sequence: TGTGCCAGCAGTTTTGGGGGGAGTCAGTACGAGCAGTACTTC.

The chain has TRBV5-1 and TRBJ2-3; weak D call: TRBD2 (5 bases). Germline values: CDR1 SGHRS, CDR2 YFSETQ. CDR3 length equals 16 residues. V lost 1 base, J lost 2 bases, and 14 bases lay in between. The DNA of the CDR3 is TGCGCCAGCAGCTTGACAGCGGCCGGCAACACAGATACGCAGTATTTT. It translates to CASSLTAAGNTDTQYF.

In its sample, this clone was seen a few times. The rearrangement joins TRBV11-2 to TRBJ1-1; D is unresolved. Trimming stripped 3 bases from V and 2 bases from J, with 7 bases between. The CDR3 spans 13 residues. CDR1 is SGHAT and CDR2 is FQNNGV in the germline V gene. CDR3 loop: CASSLGRNTEAFF. CDR3 DNA: TGTGCCAGCAGCTTGGGGAGAAACACTGAAGCTTTCTTT.

This clone was seen more than once but under ten times. The V and J genes are TRBV29-1 and TRBJ2-1; unclear D gene. Trimming took off 8 bases at V and 6 bases at J, with 14 bases between the two ends. Germline V CDR1 and CDR2: SQVTM, ANQGSEA. The CDR3 length is 12 residues. The CDR3 DNA reads as TGCAGCTTTTTATACTGGACCAATGAGCAGTTCTTC. Translation gives CSFLYWTNEQFF.

This chain connects TRBV9 to TRBJ2-1; 7 bases line up with TRBD1. The CDR3 runs 14 residues. Germline-derived CDR1 and CDR2 are SGDLS and YYNGEE. V was clipped by 1 base and J by 6 bases; unmatched bases: 4. The DNA of the CDR3 is TGTGCCAGCAGCGTACCGACAGGGTCCAATGAGCAGTTCTTC. This sequence encodes CASSVPTGSNEQFF.

A few counts support this clone. As DNA, the CDR3 is TGTGCCAGCGAGACAGGTCTCTCCTACAATGAGCAGTTCTTC. Translation: CASETGLSYNEQFF. V usage is TRBV28 and J usage is TRBJ2-1, with a tentative D call TRBD1 (6 bases). CDR1 MDHEN and CDR2 SYDVKM come from the germline V gene. This CDR3 has 14 amino acids. V dropped 8 bases and J dropped 0 bases, with 11 bases sitting between them.

The chain combines TRBV6-2 or TRBV6-3 with TRBJ2-7; D is uncertain. The CDR3 has 13 residues. Trimming stripped 3 bases from V and 3 bases from J, with 9 bases between. Germline V CDR1 and CDR2: MNHEY, SVGEGT. The CDR3 sequence is CASSYGLYYEQYF. The CDR3 DNA reads as TGTGCCAGCAGTTATGGGCTGTACTACGAGCAGTACTTC.

V and J are TRBV6-2 or TRBV6-3 and TRBJ2-5; 10 bases match TRBD2. Germline CDR1 reads MNHEY; CDR2 reads SVGEGT. J lost 8 bases, V lost 2 bases, and 8 bases had no gene match. The CDR3 spans 15 residues. The CDR3 sequence is CASSYAASGGPTQYF. For the CDR3, the DNA is TGTGCCAGCAGTTACGCGGCTAGCGGGGGCCCAACCCAGTACTTC.

The V and J genes are TRBV5-1 and TRBJ2-2; D perhaps matches TRBD2 (6 bases). Germline CDR1 reads SGHRS; CDR2 reads YFSETQ. V shed 0 bases and J shed 4 bases, with 7 bases lying between them. The CDR3 sequence is 14 residues long. The chain's CDR3 is CASSLGEATGELFF. The DNA of the CDR3 is TGCGCCAGCAGCTTGGGGGAGGCCACCGGGGAGCTGTTTTTT.

The chain links TRBV19 to TRBJ1-1, with D possibly TRBD1 on 6 matching bases. CDR3 size: 15 residues. Trimming stripped 4 bases from V and 1 base from J, with 13 bases between. CDR1 is LNHDA and CDR2 is SQIVND in the germline V gene (reference sequence). CDR3 amino acids: CASSTPQGKNTEAFF. In nucleotides, the CDR3 is TGTGCCAGTAGTACCCCACAGGGAAAGAACACTGAAGCTTTCTTT.

J is TRBJ1-2 and V is TRBV11-2, with TRBD1 matching over 9 bases. CDR3 length equals 15 residues. Trimming took 0 bases from V and 6 from J; bases not matched to a gene: 5. The germline V gene has CDR1 SGHAT and CDR2 FQNNGV. In nucleotides, the CDR3 is TGTGCCAGCAGCTTAGACCCCGGGACAGGGCATGGCTACACCTTC. Residues: CASSLDPGTGHGYTF.

This chain connects TRBV20-1 to TRBJ1-1, with D maybe TRBD1 (6 bases). The CDR3 length is 16 residues. Trimming removed 0 bases from V and 4 bases from J, with 18 bases in between. Germline CDR1 and CDR2: DFQATT and SNEGSKA (reference sequence). The DNA for the CDR3 is TGCAGTGCTAGAGATTGGACTAGGGGGGCCGGCACTGAAGCTTTCTTT. This codes for CSARDWTRGAGTEAFF.

This clone has more than one count but fewer than ten. This sequence joins TRBV2 and TRBJ2-7; D gene unclear. V was clipped by 2 bases and J by 7 bases, with 12 bases between them. The CDR3 sequence is 13 residues long. Germline V gene lookup returns CDR1 SNHLY and CDR2 FYNNEI. The CDR3 DNA sequence: TGTGCCAGCAGTGAATACAGCCCCTGGGAGCAGTACTTC. Protein product: CASSEYSPWEQYF. Supplemented by reference TRBV2 and TRBJ2-7, the full variable domain reads EPEVTQTPSHQVTQMGQEVILRCVPISNHLYFYWYRQILGQKVEFLVSFYNNEISEKSEIFDDQFSVERPDGSNFTLKIRSTKLEDSAMYFCASSEYSPWEQYFGPGTRLTVT.

The chain uses TRBV20-1 and TRBJ2-2, with 11 bases that match TRBD1. Germline CDR1 and CDR2: DFQATT and SNEGSKA (reference sequence). The CDR3 extends over 16 amino acids. Losses at the gene ends were 0 bases for V and 3 bases for J; bases not matched to a gene: 3. CDR3 DNA sequence: TGCAGTGCTAGAGATAGGGACAGGGGGGACACCGGGGAGCTGTTTTTT. Residues: CSARDRDRGDTGELFF.

This clone was seen more than once but under ten times. This chain links TRBV6-4 with TRBJ2-3; TRBD2 matches at 10 bases. The CDR3 has 15 amino acids. J was trimmed by 4 bases and V by 4 bases; bases with no gene match: 5. Germline CDR1 MRHNA, CDR2 SNTAGT. CDR3 sequence: CASSALAGEADTQYF. As DNA, the CDR3 is TGTGCCAGCAGTGCCCTAGCGGGAGAGGCAGATACGCAGTATTTT.

The rearrangement uses TRBV5-1 and TRBJ2-1; D is perhaps TRBD2 (6 bases). The CDR3 has 17 amino acids. The germline V gene has CDR1 SGHRS and CDR2 YFSETQ. Between the trimmed V and J ends, which lost 4 bases and 4 bases, there was a span of 21 bases. This CDR3 reads CASSPGLAGGFYNEQFF. CDR3 nucleotides: TGCGCCAGCAGCCCTGGCCTAGCTGGGGGGTTTTACAATGAGCAGTTCTTC. Based on the CDR3 plus reference TRBV5-1 and TRBJ2-1, the full variable domain is KAGVTQTPRYLIKTRGQQVTLSCSPISGHRSVSWYQQTPGQGLQFLFEYFSETQRNKGNFPGRFSGRQFSNSRSEMNVSTLELGDSALYLCASSPGLAGGFYNEQFFGPGTRLTVL.

This clone was recorded at least ten times. V usage is TRBV2 and J usage is TRBJ2-3, with D possibly matching TRBD1 (5 bases). CDR1 SNHLY and CDR2 FYNNEI come from the germline V gene. CDR3 length: 14 residues. V was clipped by 4 bases and J by 5 bases, with 13 bases between them. In DNA, the CDR3 is TGTGCCAGCAGTGGGGGCGCAAGGGAAGATACGCAGTATTTT. This encodes CASSGGAREDTQYF. The full variable domain, completed using reference TRBV2 and TRBJ2-3, is EPEVTQTPSHQVTQMGQEVILRCVPISNHLYFYWYRQILGQKVEFLVSFYNNEISEKSEIFDDQFSVERPDGSNFTLKIRSTKLEDSAMYFCASSGGAREDTQYFGPGTRLTVL.

This clone has just a few counts. Mismatch with germline at one junction end may stem from a read error. The J gene is TRBJ2-3, the V gene TRBV28, with TRBD2 matching over 10 bases. CDR1 is MDHEN and CDR2 is SYDVKM in the germline V gene. The CDR3 sequence is 15 residues long. The CDR3 coding sequence is TGTGCCAGCAGTTCCGGGACTAGCGAGATTGATACACAGTATTTT. Its protein product is CASSSGTSEIDTQYF.

The gene calls are TRBV5-1 and TRBJ2-5, with 15 bases lining up with TRBD2. With the DNA end fitting TRBJ2-1 better, the J assignment may be wrong. The CDR3 length is 16 residues. Germline assignment: CDR1 SGHRS and CDR2 YFSETQ. CDR3 nucleotides: TGCGCCAGCAGCAGGGGACTAGCGGGAGGAGTGAATGAGCAGTTCTTC. Its translation: CASSRGLAGGVNEQFF.

This clone has just a few counts. The chain uses TRBV6-1 and TRBJ2-7; 12 bases are shared with TRBD2. The CDR3 spans 14 residues. CDR1 and CDR2 from the germline V gene are MNHNS and SASEGT. Germline trimming cut 6 bases from V and 2 bases from J; bases unmatched to any gene: 2. CDR3 region: CASRRLAGAYEQYF. CDR3 sequence (DNA): TGTGCCAGCAGGCGACTAGCGGGAGCCTACGAGCAGTACTTC.

This clone was picked up one time. The rearrangement links TRBV5-1 to TRBJ2-1; D gene unclear. The V gene lost 0 bases and the J gene lost 6 bases, with 10 bases spanning the gap. The germline CDR1 and CDR2 sequences are SGHRS and YFSETQ. This CDR3 has 14 residues. In nucleotides, the CDR3 is TGCGCCAGCAGCTTGGATGGCCTGCTCAATGAGCAGTTCTTC. Translation: CASSLDGLLNEQFF. The full variable domain, completed using reference TRBV5-1 and TRBJ2-1, is KAGVTQTPRYLIKTRGQQVTLSCSPISGHRSVSWYQQTPGQGLQFLFEYFSETQRNKGNFPGRFSGRQFSNSRSEMNVSTLELGDSALYLCASSLDGLLNEQFFGPGTRLTVL.

The chain joins TRBV7-9 to TRBJ2-7; possibly TRBD2 for D (6 bases). Looked up from germline, CDR1 is SEHNR and CDR2 is FQNEAQ (reference sequence). The CDR3 has 14 amino acids. V was shortened by 4 bases and J by 5 bases, with 15 bases between the two germline ends. The CDR3 reads CASSWGESSHEQYF. DNA for the CDR3: TGTGCCAGCAGCTGGGGGGAGAGCAGTCACGAGCAGTACTTC. The full variable domain, completed using reference TRBV7-9 and TRBJ2-7, is DTGVSQNPRHKITKRGQNVTFRCDPISEHNRLYWYRQTLGQGPEFLTYFQNEAQLEKSRLLSDRFSAERPKGSFSTLEIQRTEQGDSAMYLCASSWGESSHEQYFGPGTRLTVT.